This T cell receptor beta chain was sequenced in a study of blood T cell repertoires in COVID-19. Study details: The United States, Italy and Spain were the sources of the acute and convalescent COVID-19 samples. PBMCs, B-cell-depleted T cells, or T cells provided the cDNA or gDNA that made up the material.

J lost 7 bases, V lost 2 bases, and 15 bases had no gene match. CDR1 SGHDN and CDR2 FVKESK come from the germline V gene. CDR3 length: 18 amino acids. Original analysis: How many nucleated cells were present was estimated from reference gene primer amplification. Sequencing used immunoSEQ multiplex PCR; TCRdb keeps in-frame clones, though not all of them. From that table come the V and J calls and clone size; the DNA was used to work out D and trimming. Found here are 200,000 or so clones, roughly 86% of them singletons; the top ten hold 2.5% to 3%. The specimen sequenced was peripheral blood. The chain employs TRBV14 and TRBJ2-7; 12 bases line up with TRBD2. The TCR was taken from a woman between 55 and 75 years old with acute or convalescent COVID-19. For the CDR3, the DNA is TGTGCCAGCAGCCAAAGATACAGCAGACTAGCGGGAGTGGCTGAGCAGTACTTC. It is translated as CASSQRYSRLAGVAEQYF.